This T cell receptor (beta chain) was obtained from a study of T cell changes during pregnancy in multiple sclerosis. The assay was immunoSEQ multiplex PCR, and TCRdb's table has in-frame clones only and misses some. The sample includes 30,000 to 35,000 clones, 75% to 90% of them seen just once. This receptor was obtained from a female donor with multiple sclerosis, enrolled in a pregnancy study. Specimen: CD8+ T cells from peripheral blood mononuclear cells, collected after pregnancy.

The CDR3 reads CASSVVASGAKEQYF. In nucleotides, the CDR3 is TGTGCCAGCAGCGTAGTGGCTAGCGGAGCTAAAGAGCAGTACTTC. V is TRBV9 and J is TRBJ2-7; 7 bases line up with TRBD2. This CDR3 has 15 residues. V lost 0 bases and J lost 7; bases outside the gene matches: 10. CDR1 is SGDLS, CDR2 YYNGEE, per germline.